This passage covers 21 T cell receptor beta chains from one sample sequenced in a study of shared clonotypes between healthy human individuals (dated by TCRdb to 2018 to 2020). Library prep was done by the immunoSEQ multiplex PCR assay. The immuneACCESS repertoire file appears here via TCRdb, limited to in-frame rearrangements. These files lack a portion of the clones; in checked studies, under half of the deficit traces to unresolved V genes, and the cause of the others is not known. In this sample the table shows 2,500,000 or so clones, under 95% of which occur a single time. Together, the top ten hold around 0.4% of the sample. Sample: naive CD4+ T cells from PBMCs. Read against the paper, the sample's cell subset or site label means: CD45RA+ positively selected. The receptors shown here come from a man between 18 and 35 years old in good health. Some clones in this sample may be carry-over from other donors' samples.

This chain uses TRBV2 with TRBJ2-7, with TRBD1 as a possible D gene (6 bases). Trimming took off 2 bases at V and 1 base at J, with 9 bases between the two ends. The CDR3 has 14 residues. Germline-derived CDR1 and CDR2 are SNHLY and FYNNEI. The CDR3 is CASSEMTGSYEQYF. The CDR3 DNA is TGTGCCAGCAGTGAAATGACAGGATCCTACGAGCAGTACTTC.

The rearrangement links TRBV2 to TRBJ2-7; no definite D call. The germline CDR1 and CDR2 sequences are SNHLY and FYNNEI. The CDR3 runs to 13 residues. The V and J ends lost 3 bases and 7 bases respectively, with 13 bases between them. DNA for the CDR3: TGTGCCAGCAGTGACAATATTGTGAGGGAGCAGTACTTC. It specifies CASSDNIVREQYF.

In regard to this clone: Other DNA variants within this sample encode the same CDR3. The genes are TRBV28 and TRBJ1-2; no definite D call. V dropped 3 bases and J dropped 1 base, with 6 bases sitting between them. Per germline, CDR1 MDHEN and CDR2 SYDVKM. There are 13 residues in the CDR3. CDR3 DNA sequence: TGTGCCAGCAGTTTGTGGGGTAACTATGGCTACACCTTC. This codes for CASSLWGNYGYTF.

The rearrangement links TRBV7-3 to TRBJ2-2; tentative D call: TRBD1 (5 bases). CDR3 size: 16 residues. The germline V gene encodes CDR1 SGHTA and CDR2 FQGTGA. Between the trimmed V and J ends, which lost 7 bases and 1 base, there was a span of 16 bases. In DNA, the CDR3 is TGTGCCAGCACCTCCCAGGGCAGGGTGAACACCGGGGAGCTGTTTTTT. Translating it yields CASTSQGRVNTGELFF.

CDR3 loop: CASSSNRGPGNTIYF. CDR3 nucleotide sequence: TGTGCCAGCAGTTCAAACAGGGGTCCCGGAAACACCATATATTTT. V gene TRBV27 combines with J gene TRBJ1-3, with 7 positions matching TRBD1. The CDR3 has 15 amino acids. The V gene end was trimmed by 4 bases and the J gene end by 4 bases; junction bases not matched to a gene: 7. Germline V gives CDR1 MNHEY, CDR2 SMNVEV (reference sequence).

V is TRBV30 and J is TRBJ2-6; D unclear. CDR1 and CDR2 from the germline V gene are GTSNPN and SVGIG (reference sequence). The CDR3 consists of 15 residues. V was trimmed by 4 bases and J by 1 base, leaving 11 bases between them. CDR3 bases: TGTGCCTGGAATTTTTGGGTTTCTGGGGCCAACGTCCTGACTTTC. Protein: CAWNFWVSGANVLTF. The variable domain in full, completed from reference TRBV30 and TRBJ2-6, reads SQTIHQWPATLVQPVGSPLSLECTVEGTSNPNLYWYRQAAGRGLQLLFYSVGIGQISSEVPQNLSASRPQDRQFILSSKKLLLSDSGFYLCAWNFWVSGANVLTFGAGSRLTVL.

This chain connects TRBV11-2 to TRBJ2-7; the D gene is possibly TRBD2 (5 bases). CDR3 length: 13 residues. V lost 6 bases and J 4 bases, leaving 13 bases between the germline ends. Germline CDR1 and CDR2: SGHAT and FQNNGV. The CDR3 DNA reads TGTGCCAGCAGAGCGGTAATCCGGTACGAGCAGTACTTC. It specifies CASRAVIRYEQYF.

The V call is TRBV30, the J call TRBJ2-7; D call uncertain. Germline loops: CDR1 GTSNPN, CDR2 SVGIG (reference sequence). The CDR3 covers 13 residues. Trimming shortened V by 0 bases and J by 2 bases, and 8 bases separated the two germline ends. CDR3 protein: CAWSVLNAYEQYF. The DNA of the CDR3 is TGTGCCTGGAGTGTATTGAACGCCTACGAGCAGTACTTC.

The V gene is TRBV21-1, the J gene TRBJ1-2; the table's D call, TRBD1, was not checked against the DNA. TRBV21-1 is a pseudogene segment. The CDR3 totals 16 residues. CDR3 amino acids: CASPSGTVTANYGYTF. CDR3 DNA: TGTGCCAGCCCCTCCGGGACAGTTACAGCTAACTATGGCTACACCTTC.

This sequence joins TRBV4-3 and TRBJ1-1; weak D call: TRBD1 (6 bases). Germline loops: CDR1 LGHNA, CDR2 YSLEER. V shed 0 bases and J shed 5 bases, with 13 bases lying between them. This CDR3 spans 15 amino acids. The CDR3 protein is CASSQDRARGTEAFF. The CDR3 DNA reads as TGCGCCAGCAGCCAAGATCGGGCTAGGGGGACTGAAGCTTTCTTT.

The rearrangement joins TRBV15 to TRBJ2-3; unclear D gene. The CDR3 runs 13 residues. V dropped 1 base and J dropped 3 bases, with 5 bases sitting between them. CDR1 and CDR2 from the germline V gene are LNHNV and YYDKDF (reference sequence). In DNA, the CDR3 is TGTGCCACCAGCAGAGGCTTTACAGATACGCAGTATTTT. Translating it yields CATSRGFTDTQYF. Full variable domain (rest looked up from reference TRBV15 and TRBJ2-3): DAMVIQNPRYQVTQFGKPVTLSCSQTLNHNVMYWYQQKSSQAPKLLFHYYDKDFNNEADTPDNFQSRRPNTSFCFLDIRSPGLGDTAMYLCATSRGFTDTQYFGPGTRLTVL.

Only one count was recorded for this clone. The chain is built from TRBV7-3 and TRBJ2-5; a weak D match, TRBD2 (5 bases). The CDR3 has 15 amino acids. V gave up 1 base and J gave up 5 bases, with 14 bases separating them. Germline V lookup: CDR1 SGHTA, CDR2 FQGTGA. The CDR3 loop is CASSLSLSGIETQYF. DNA of the CDR3: TGTGCCAGCAGCTTAAGCCTGTCCGGGATCGAGACCCAGTACTTC.

This clone was seen a single time. The chain couples TRBV7-9 to TRBJ2-3; D possibly corresponds to TRBD2 (6 bases). The CDR3 runs to 13 residues. Germline V gives CDR1 SEHNR, CDR2 FQNEAQ (reference sequence). V lost 7 bases and J lost 6, with 14 bases in between. The chain's CDR3 is CASTINRGDTQYF. CDR3 DNA sequence: TGTGCCAGCACCATAAATCGGGGGGATACGCAGTATTTT.

The chain has TRBV18 and TRBJ2-7, with 10 bases aligning to TRBD1. Germline V lookup: CDR1 KGHSH, CDR2 LQKENI. CDR3 length: 13 amino acids. V was pared by 6 bases and J by 5 bases, with 4 bases of the junction left unmatched. CDR3 nucleotide sequence: TGTGCCAGCTCCGGGACAGGGGAAAACGAGCAGTACTTC. As protein: CASSGTGENEQYF.

This chain joins TRBV7-3 and TRBJ2-2; D may be TRBD1 or TRBD2 (6 bases each). The CDR3 is 16 amino acids. The germline V gene has CDR1 SGHTA and CDR2 FQGTGA. Deletions cut 1 base from V and 1 base from J, with 10 bases between. The CDR3 DNA follows: TGTGCCAGCAGCTTAAGAGGGGGGAGGAACACCGGGGAGCTGTTTTTT. Protein sequence: CASSLRGGRNTGELFF. Using reference TRBV7-3 and TRBJ2-2 for the parts outside the CDR3, the full variable domain is GAGVSQTPSNKVTEKGKYVELRCDPISGHTALYWYRQSLGQGPEFLIYFQGTGAADDSGLPNDRFFAVRPEGSVSTLKIQRTERGDSAVYLCASSLRGGRNTGELFFGEGSRLTVL.

This sequence joins TRBV5-4 and TRBJ2-3; TRBD2 agrees at 11 bases. V lost 3 bases and J lost 0; bases outside the gene matches: 6. CDR3 length: 17 amino acids. Germline V gene data show CDR1 as SGHNT and CDR2 as YYREEE (reference sequence). The chain's CDR3 is CASSSLAGGPSTDTQYF. Written as DNA, the CDR3 is TGTGCCAGCAGCTCCTTAGCGGGAGGGCCGAGCACAGATACGCAGTATTTT.

This clone was seen just once. This chain links TRBV11-1 with TRBJ2-5; 7 bases are shared with TRBD2. The CDR3 extends over 15 amino acids. V lost 2 bases to trimming and J lost 4 bases; unmatched junction nucleotides: 7. CDR1 and CDR2 (germline): SGHAT, FQDESV (reference sequence). The CDR3 nucleotides are TGTGCCAGCAGCTTAAGGGCTAGCGGAGGAGAGACCCAGTACTTC. The encoded protein is CASSLRASGGETQYF.

The chain has TRBV4-3 and TRBJ1-3; D is uncertain. V was trimmed by 4 bases and J by 1 base, leaving 14 bases between them. CDR3 length equals 16 residues. Germline assignment: CDR1 LGHNA and CDR2 YSLEER. The CDR3, as DNA: TGCGCCAGCAGCCGGTCCCTCATGGCTTCTGGAAACACCATATATTTT. It specifies CASSRSLMASGNTIYF.

This clone was counted a single time. The genes are TRBV5-1 and TRBJ2-5; TRBD2 might be the D (5 bases). Between the trimmed V and J ends, which lost 0 bases and 1 base, there was a span of 10 bases. The CDR3 is 15 amino acids. Germline V gene lookup returns CDR1 SGHRS and CDR2 YFSETQ. This CDR3 is CASSLAAGIQETQYF. In nucleotides, the CDR3 is TGCGCCAGCAGCTTGGCTGCCGGGATCCAAGAGACCCAGTACTTC.

The chain links TRBV5-4 to TRBJ2-7, with 8 bases lining up with TRBD2. The germline V gene has CDR1 SGHNT and CDR2 YYREEE (reference sequence). The junction had 6 bases not matched to a gene; V was cut back by 2 bases and J by 2 bases. The CDR3 sequence is 15 residues long. The CDR3 bases are TGTGCCAGCAGCTTTCAGGGCGGGGGGACCTACGAGCAGTACTTC. Encoded protein: CASSFQGGGTYEQYF.

This sequence joins TRBV27 and TRBJ2-7; the D gene is possibly TRBD1 (6 bases). This CDR3 region has 14 residues. Trimming took 5 bases from V and 1 from J, leaving 12 bases between them. Germline V gene sequence: CDR1 MNHEY, CDR2 SMNVEV (reference sequence). The CDR3 coding sequence is TGTGCCAGCAGTCAACAGGGCCAGTCCTACGAGCAGTACTTC. Protein product: CASSQQGQSYEQYF.